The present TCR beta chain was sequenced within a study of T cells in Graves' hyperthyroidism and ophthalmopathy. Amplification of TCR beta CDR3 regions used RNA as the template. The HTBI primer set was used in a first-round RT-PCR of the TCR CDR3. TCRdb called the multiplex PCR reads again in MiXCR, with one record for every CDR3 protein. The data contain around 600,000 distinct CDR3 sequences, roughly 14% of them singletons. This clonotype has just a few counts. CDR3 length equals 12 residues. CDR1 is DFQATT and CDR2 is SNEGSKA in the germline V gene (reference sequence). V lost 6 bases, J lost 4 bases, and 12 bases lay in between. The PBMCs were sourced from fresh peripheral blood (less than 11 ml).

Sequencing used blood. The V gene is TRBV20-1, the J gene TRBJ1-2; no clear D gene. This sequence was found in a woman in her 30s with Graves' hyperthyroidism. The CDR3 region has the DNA TGCAGTGCGTTACAAACATCCTATGGCTACACCTTC. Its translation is CSALQTSYGYTF.